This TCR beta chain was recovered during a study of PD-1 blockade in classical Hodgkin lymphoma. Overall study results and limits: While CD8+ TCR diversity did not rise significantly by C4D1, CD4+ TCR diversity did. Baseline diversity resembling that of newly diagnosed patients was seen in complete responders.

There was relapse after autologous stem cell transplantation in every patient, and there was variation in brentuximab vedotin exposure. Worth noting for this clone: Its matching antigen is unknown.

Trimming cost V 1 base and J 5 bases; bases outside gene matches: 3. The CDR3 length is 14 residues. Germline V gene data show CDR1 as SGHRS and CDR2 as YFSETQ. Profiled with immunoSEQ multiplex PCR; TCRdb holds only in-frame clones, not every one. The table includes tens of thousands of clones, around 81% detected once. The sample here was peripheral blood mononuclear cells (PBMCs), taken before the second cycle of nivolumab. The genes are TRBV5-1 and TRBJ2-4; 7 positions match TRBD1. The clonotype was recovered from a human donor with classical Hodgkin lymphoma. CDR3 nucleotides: TGCGCCAGCAGCTTGTTCGGGACAGAAAACATTCAGTACTTC. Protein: CASSLFGTENIQYF.